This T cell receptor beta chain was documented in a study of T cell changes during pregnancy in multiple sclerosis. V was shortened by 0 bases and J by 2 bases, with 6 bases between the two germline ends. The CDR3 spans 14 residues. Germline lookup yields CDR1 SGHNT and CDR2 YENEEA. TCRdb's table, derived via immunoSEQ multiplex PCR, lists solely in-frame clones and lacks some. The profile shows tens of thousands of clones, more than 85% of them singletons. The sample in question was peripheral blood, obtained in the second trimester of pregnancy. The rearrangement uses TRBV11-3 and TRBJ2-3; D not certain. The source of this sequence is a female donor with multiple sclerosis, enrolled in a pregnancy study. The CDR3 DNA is TGTGCCAGCAGCTTAGAGAGCTACACAGATACGCAGTATTTT. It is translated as CASSLESYTDTQYF.